The 8 T cell receptor beta chains reported below all come from one sample, sequenced in a study of blood T cells in healthy people across ages. Using a J-beta primer mix together with a sample-barcoded 5' primer, a second PCR was run for roughly 7 to 11 cycles. TCRdb passed the 5' RACE reads through MiXCR, listing each CDR3 protein once. The repertoire holds about 800,000 distinct CDR3 sequences, with approximately 25% as singletons. Another study also made use of these data, one on T cells of mothers and their children.

Sequencing was carried out using blood. These receptors all come from a boy between 5 and 17 years old in good health.

This clonotype came up a few times. The CDR3 loop reads CASSTPRIASQYF. The CDR3, as DNA: TGTGCCAGCAGTACACCTCGGATCGCGTCGCAGTATTTT. The chain couples TRBV9 to TRBJ2-3; D unresolved. There are 13 residues in the CDR3. V lost 5 bases, J lost 10 bases, and 17 bases lay in between. Looked up from germline, CDR1 is SGDLS and CDR2 is YYNGEE.

The gene calls are TRBV11-2 and TRBJ2-1; possibly TRBD1 for D (5 bases). The end of the DNA aligns better with TRBJ2-7, so the J call may be wrong. CDR3 length equals 16 residues. Germline V CDR1 and CDR2: SGHAT, FQNNGV. The CDR3 DNA reads TGTGCCAGCAGCTTAGTAGCAGGGCCAATCTCCTACGAGCAGTACTTC. This codes for CASSLVAGPISYEQYF.

V gene TRBV7-8 combines with J gene TRBJ2-3, with unresolved D. V gave up 7 bases and J gave up 0 bases, with 11 bases separating them. The germline V gene encodes CDR1 SGHVS and CDR2 FQNEAQ. This CDR3 has 14 amino acids. The CDR3: CASNPAASTDTQYF. The CDR3 DNA reads TGTGCCAGCAACCCCGCGGCAAGCACAGATACGCAGTATTTT.

This sequence joins TRBV20-1 and TRBJ2-1; D is undetermined. V was shortened by 1 base and J by 10 bases, with 8 bases between the two germline ends. This CDR3 comprises 11 residues. From germline, CDR1 is DFQATT and CDR2 SNEGSKA (reference sequence). This CDR3 is CSARGGGEQFF. In DNA, the CDR3 is TGCAGTGCTAGAGGGGGTGGGGAGCAGTTCTTC.

V is TRBV12-3 or TRBV12-4 and J is TRBJ1-2; D is unclear. This CDR3 comprises 13 residues. The V and J ends lost 1 base and 4 bases respectively, with 7 bases between them. CDR3 sequence (DNA): TGTGCCAGCAGTTTAGTCCGAGCCTATGGCTACACCTTC. Residues: CASSLVRAYGYTF.

As regards this clonotype: One junction end disagrees with the germline gene, perhaps due to a read error. J is TRBJ2-5 and V is TRBV7-9; the D gene could be TRBD1 or TRBD2 (6 bases each). The CDR3 contains 14 residues. Germline V gives CDR1 SEHNR, CDR2 FQNEAQ (reference sequence). CDR3 region: CASTLGGYQETQYF. CDR3 nucleotides: TGTGCCAGCACCTTAGGGGGGTACCAAGAGACCCAGTACTTC.

Written as DNA, the CDR3 is TGTGCCAGCAGCGGCCAGGGAGTTGCTAATGAAAAACTGTTTTTT. Translated, it gives CASSGQGVANEKLFF. The chain couples TRBV7-9 to TRBJ1-4; D perhaps matches TRBD1 (5 bases). The germline CDR1 and CDR2 sequences are SEHNR and FQNEAQ (reference sequence). CDR3 length: 15 residues. Trimming pared 5 bases from V and 3 bases from J, leaving 13 bases between.

This clonotype has a handful of counts. V gene TRBV12-3 or TRBV12-4 combines with J gene TRBJ2-7; a possible D gene is TRBD1 (5 bases). Deletions cut 5 bases from V and 2 bases from J, with 13 bases between. This CDR3 region has 14 residues. In nucleotides, the CDR3 is TGTGCCAGCAGTCTCCGGTACAGGACCTACGAGCAGTACTTC. Amino acids: CASSLRYRTYEQYF.